The rows below give T cell receptor beta chains drawn from one sample of a study of T cells in Graves' hyperthyroidism and ophthalmopathy. TCRdb ran MiXCR on the multiplex PCR reads and lists one entry per CDR3 protein. This sample has under 550,000 distinct CDR3 sequences, with approximately 14% found just once. The sample taken for sequencing was blood. These receptors were collected from a young woman with Graves' hyperthyroidism. CDR3s include the opening cysteine and the closing phenylalanine or tryptophan. Fields, in order: D gene, clone size, V gene, J gene, CDR3 DNA, CDR3 protein. A D gene is named only where the DNA matches it firmly. Not all rows give a size; the values are once, few, many and, for expanded clones, a class.

TRBD2	-	TRBV6-1	TRBJ2-7	TGTGCCAGCAGTGAGGGACTAGAACGCTACGAGCAGTACTTC	CASSEGLERYEQYF
-	few	TRBV5-6	TRBJ1-2	TGTGCCAGCAGCTTGCGAGGGCCAAACAGCTACACCTTC	CASSLRGPNSYTF
-	few	TRBV3-1	TRBJ1-2	TGTGCCAGCAGCCCCCGGCGGGGGAGCTATAGCTACACCTTC	CASSPRRGSYSYTF
TRBD2	few	TRBV5-4	TRBJ2-5	TGTGCCAGCAGCTTGGCACTAGCGGGAGGCGGGTCAGAGACCCAGTACTTC	CASSLALAGGGSETQYF
-	-	TRBV24-1	TRBJ2-2	TGTGCCACCAGTGATTTCGACGGGAAACACGGGGAGCTGTTTTTT	CATSDFDGKHGELFF
-	many	TRBV7-2	TRBJ2-5	TGTGCCAGCAGCTCGACCTCCATGGGAGGCCAAGAGACCCAGTACTTC	CASSSTSMGGQETQYF
TRBD2	-	TRBV29-1	TRBJ2-1	TGCAGCGGGCTGGCGGGAGTGGTAAATGAGCAGTTCTTC	CSGLAGVVNEQFF
-	-	TRBV12-3/TRBV12-4	TRBJ2-3	TGTGCCAGCAGTTTACGGTCCCCAGTGGCAGATACGCAGTATTTT	CASSLRSPVADTQYF
-	-	TRBV10-2	TRBJ2-7	TGCGCCAGCAGTGGTTACAGGAGCTCCTACGAGCAGTACTTC	CASSGYRSSYEQYF
-	-	TRBV9	TRBJ2-3	TGTGCCAGCAGCGGAAGCCGCTACACAGATACGCAGTATTTT	CASSGSRYTDTQYF
-	many	TRBV30	TRBJ2-3	TGTGCCTGGAGTGTATGGGGTACCAGCACAGATACGCAGTATTTT	CAWSVWGTSTDTQYF
-	few	TRBV19	TRBJ2-5	TGTGCCAGTAGTGTTCCGACACGATGGGGGCGAGAGACCCAGTACTTC	CASSVPTRWGRETQYF
TRBD1	many	TRBV5-1	TRBJ2-1	TGCGCCAGCAGCTGGGAGGACAGGGAAAATGAGCAGTTCTTC	CASSWEDRENEQFF
-	-	TRBV5-1	TRBJ2-7	TGCGCCAGCAGCTTAAGATCCGGGGCATACGAGCAGTACTTC	CASSLRSGAYEQYF
-	-	TRBV6-6	TRBJ1-4	TGTGCCAGCAGTTACCAGATGGTGTTGGTTAATGAAAAACTGTTTTTT	CASSYQMVLVNEKLFF
-	many	TRBV20-1	TRBJ2-2	TGCAGTGCAACAGGACCGGGACTCCTTGCGAGAGACACCGGGGAGCTGTTTTTT	CSATGPGLLARDTGELFF
-	many	TRBV7-2	TRBJ1-2	TGTGCCAGCAGCTTAGAGGCAGACTATGGCTACACCTTC	CASSLEADYGYTF
TRBD2	-	TRBV5-1	TRBJ2-1	TGCGCCAGCAGCCAAAGCCCTAGCGGGGGCTCCTACAATGAGCAGTTCTTC	CASSQSPSGGSYNEQFF
TRBD2	many	TRBV29-1	TRBJ2-5	TGCAGCGTTGAAGATCGACTAGCGGGAGGTTGGGAGACCCAGTACTTC	CSVEDRLAGGWETQYF
-	many	TRBV30	TRBJ2-3	TGTGCCACAACACTAGCCCTCACAGATACGCAGTATTTT	CATTLALTDTQYF
TRBD1	-	TRBV16	TRBJ1-2	TGTGCCAGCAGCCCGCCGGCACAGGGGGAGAACTATGGCTACACCTTC	CASSPPAQGENYGYTF
-	many	TRBV20-1	TRBJ2-5	TGCAGTGCTGCGGGGTCCAGGGAGACCCAGTACTTC	CSAAGSRETQYF
-	many	TRBV6-5	TRBJ2-5	TGTGCCAGCAGTTACGCCCCCGGGGGAGGACAAGAGACCCAGTACTTC	CASSYAPGGGQETQYF
TRBD2	few	TRBV9	TRBJ2-7	TGTGCCAGCATATCCGGGACTAGCGGGAGTGCCGACCACTACGAGCAGTACTTC	CASISGTSGSADHYEQYF
TRBD2	few	TRBV30	TRBJ2-2	TGTGCCTGGAGTGCCCTATCCTGGACTAGCGGGAGGACTGCCGGGGAGCTGTTTTTT	CAWSALSWTSGRTAGELFF
-	few	TRBV10-3	TRBJ2-2	TGTGCCATCAGATCTGACCGATTACAGGGATACACCGGGGAGCTGTTTTTT	CAIRSDRLQGYTGELFF
-	many	TRBV12-3/TRBV12-4	TRBJ2-7	TGTGCCAGCAGTTTGGGGCCGGTCTCCTACGAGCAGTACTTC	CASSLGPVSYEQYF
-	many	TRBV12-3/TRBV12-4	TRBJ1-1	TGTGCCAGCAGTTCAACCCCAGGGGACGCTTTCTTT	CASSSTPGDAFF
TRBD1	many	TRBV20-1	TRBJ2-5	TGCAGTGCTCGGACAGGGGGTACACAAGAGACCCAGTACTTC	CSARTGGTQETQYF
-	many	TRBV28	TRBJ1-1	TGTGCCATCCGAAAGGACGGAACTGAAGCTTTCTTT	CAIRKDGTEAFF
TRBD1	-	TRBV10-3	TRBJ1-1	TGTGCCATCAGTCAGGGGGGGAACACTGAAGCTTTCTTT	CAISQGGNTEAFF
-	many	TRBV7-9	TRBJ2-1	TGTGCCAGCAGCCCTTTGGAGCGGTACAATGAGCAGTTCTTC	CASSPLERYNEQFF
-	many	TRBV11-1	TRBJ2-1	TGTGCCAGCAGCTTACGGCGAGGGGGGAACAATGAGCAGTTCTTC	CASSLRRGGNNEQFF
-	few	TRBV9	TRBJ2-5	TGTGCCAGCAGCGTAGGGGGTCGGCAGGGGATCGAGACCCAGTACTTC	CASSVGGRQGIETQYF
-	many	TRBV10-3	TRBJ1-1	TGTGCCACGTTTCAGGGCCCAGGCACTGAAGCTTTCTTT	CATFQGPGTEAFF
TRBD2	-	TRBV11-2	TRBJ2-1	TGTGCCAGCAGCGGGACTAGCGGGAGGACCTACGAGCAGTTCTTC	CASSGTSGRTYEQFF
TRBD1	many	TRBV30	TRBJ1-5	TGTGCCTGGAGTGGTGACAGGGGCTACAATCAGCCCCAGCATTTT	CAWSGDRGYNQPQHF
-	many	TRBV20-1	TRBJ1-5	TGCAGTGCTAGTATGTCCGAATATCAGCCCCAGCATTTT	CSASMSEYQPQHF
-	many	TRBV6-2/TRBV6-3	TRBJ2-7	TGTGCCAGCTGGTCGGACCCCATCGAGCAGTACTTC	CASWSDPIEQYF
-	few	TRBV29-1	TRBJ1-1	TGCAGCGTGGACCCGGGCCCAAGGGACACTGAAGCTTTCTTT	CSVDPGPRDTEAFF
-	many	TRBV3-1	TRBJ1-2	TGTGCCAGCAGCCGCAGGACAGCCGACCTGGATGGCTACACCTTC	CASSRRTADLDGYTF
-	many	TRBV7-3	TRBJ2-7	TGTGCCAGCAGCTTGAGCGGAGGCTCCTACGAGCAGTACTTC	CASSLSGGSYEQYF
-	many	TRBV3-1	TRBJ1-1	TGTGCCAGCAGCCCTAATCACCCGGGAACCACTGAAGCTTTCTTT	CASSPNHPGTTEAFF
TRBD1	many	TRBV28	TRBJ1-2	TGTGCCAGCAGTTACCGGGACAGGAGGGTCTATGGCTACACCTTC	CASSYRDRRVYGYTF
-	-	TRBV6-1	TRBJ1-6	TGTGCCAGCAGTGATCCTGGAACCTATAATTCACCCCTCCACTTT	CASSDPGTYNSPLHF
-	-	TRBV10-3	TRBJ2-3	TGTGCCATCAGTGAGCCACTAGCCGCAGATACGCAGTATTTT	CAISEPLAADTQYF
-	many	TRBV18	TRBJ2-5	TGTGCCAGCTCACGAGGGGCCCAAGAGACCCAGTACTTC	CASSRGAQETQYF
TRBD2	-	TRBV10-2	TRBJ2-7	TGCGCCAGCGAACCACCTAGCGGGAGATCGGGCTACGAGCAGTACTTC	CASEPPSGRSGYEQYF
TRBD1	few	TRBV7-2	TRBJ2-4	TGTGCCAGCAGCTCGGGGTCGGGACAGGCAAACATTCAGTACTTC	CASSSGSGQANIQYF
TRBD2	-	TRBV9	TRBJ2-3	TGTGCCAGCAGCGTAGCCCGGACTAGCGGGAGGGCAGATACGCAGTATTTT	CASSVARTSGRADTQYF